This T cell receptor (beta chain) appears in the sequencing data of a study of early T cells in non-severe SARS-CoV-2 infection. TCRdb independently ran MiXCR on the 5' RACE reads; one entry per CDR3 protein. The sample lists approximately 77,000 distinct CDR3 sequences, about 14% occurring once. This clonotype was seen ten or more times. CDR1 and CDR2 from the germline V gene are SGHKS and YYEKEE (reference sequence). V was trimmed by 0 bases and J by 14 bases, leaving 9 bases between them. This CDR3 is 11 amino acids long. The receptor's source is an adult who was a healthcare worker with PCR-confirmed SARS-CoV-2 infection or an uninfected control (not recorded which). This sequence joins TRBV5-5 and TRBJ2-1; D might be TRBD1 (5 bases). The sequencing sample was made of whole blood. CDR3 sequence reads: CASSLAGRKFF. The CDR3 nucleotides read TGTGCCAGCAGCTTGGCAGGGCGGAAGTTCTTC.